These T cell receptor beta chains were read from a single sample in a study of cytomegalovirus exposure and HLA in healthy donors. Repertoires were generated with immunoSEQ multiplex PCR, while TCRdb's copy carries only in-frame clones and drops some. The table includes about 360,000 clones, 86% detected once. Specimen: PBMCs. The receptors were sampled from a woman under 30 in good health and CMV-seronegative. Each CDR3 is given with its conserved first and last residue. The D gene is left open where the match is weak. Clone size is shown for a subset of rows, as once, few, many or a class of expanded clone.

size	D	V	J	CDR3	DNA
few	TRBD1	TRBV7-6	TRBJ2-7	CASSTGTGGSYEQYF	TGTGCCAGCAGCACCGGGACAGGGGGGTCCTACGAGCAGTACTTC
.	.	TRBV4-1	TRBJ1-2	CASSQVRETTYGYTF	TGCGCCAGCAGCCAAGTCCGTGAAACTACCTATGGCTACACCTTC
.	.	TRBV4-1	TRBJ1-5	CASSLVGDSNQPQHF	TGCGCCAGCAGCCTGGTGGGAGATAGCAATCAGCCCCAGCATTTT
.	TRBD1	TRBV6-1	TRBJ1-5	CANPTGKEGQPQHF	TGTGCCAACCCGACAGGGAAGGAGGGTCAGCCCCAGCATTTT
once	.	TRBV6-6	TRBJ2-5	CASTLKRGWVGTQYF	TGTGCCAGCACCCTAAAAAGGGGGTGGGTGGGGACCCAGTACTTC
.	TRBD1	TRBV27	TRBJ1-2	CASSFQGQGVYGYTF	TGTGCCAGCAGTTTCCAGGGACAGGGCGTTTATGGCTACACCTTC
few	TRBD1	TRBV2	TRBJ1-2	CASRTGRRSSYGYTF	TGTGCCAGCAGGACAGGGAGAAGGTCATCCTATGGCTACACCTTC
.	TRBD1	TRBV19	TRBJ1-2	CASSILRGQGEDYGYTF	TGTGCCAGTAGTATACTGAGGGGACAGGGCGAGGACTATGGCTACACCTTC
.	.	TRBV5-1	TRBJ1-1	CASSLGGVPTEAFF	TGCGCCAGCAGCTTGGGGGGGGTACCCACTGAAGCTTTCTTT
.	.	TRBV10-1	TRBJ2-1	CASSESILASHNEQFF	TGCGCCAGCAGTGAGTCGATTCTAGCGAGCCACAATGAGCAGTTCTTC
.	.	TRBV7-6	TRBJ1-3	CASSDNVAGSGNTIYF	TGTGCCAGCAGCGATAACGTAGCTGGGTCTGGAAACACCATATATTTT
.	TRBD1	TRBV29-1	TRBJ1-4	CSVVDRDSNEKLFF	TGCAGCGTTGTAGACAGGGATTCTAATGAAAAACTGTTTTTT
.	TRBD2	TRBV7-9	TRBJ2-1	CASTFSGANEQFF	TGTGCCAGCACCTTTAGCGGGGCCAATGAGCAGTTCTTC
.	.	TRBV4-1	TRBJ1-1	CASSQVTGNTEAFF	TGCGCCAGCAGCCAAGTCACCGGGAACACTGAAGCTTTCTTT
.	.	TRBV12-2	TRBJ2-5	CASRHAHTDPEETQYF	TGTGCAAGTCGCCACGCCCATACAGATCCCGAAGAGACCCAGTACTTC
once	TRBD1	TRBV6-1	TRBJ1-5	CASRQQGVVGQPQHF	TGTGCCAGCAGACAACAGGGGGTTGTGGGTCAGCCCCAGCATTTT
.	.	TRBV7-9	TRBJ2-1	CASRLSGREQFF	TGTGCCAGCAGATTATCGGGGAGAGAGCAGTTCTTC
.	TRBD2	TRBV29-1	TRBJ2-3	CSATTSGGTTDTQYF	TGCAGCGCCACGACTAGCGGGGGGACCACAGATACGCAGTATTTT
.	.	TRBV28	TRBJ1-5	CASSLSRTGLRMHQPQHF	TGTGCCAGCAGTTTGTCTAGAACAGGGTTAAGGATGCATCAGCCCCAGCATTTT
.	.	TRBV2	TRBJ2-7	CASSEAVEQYF	TGTGCCAGCAGTGAAGCCGTCGAGCAGTACTTC
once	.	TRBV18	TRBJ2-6	CASSLSDSGANVLTF	TGTGCCAGCTCACTCTCAGACTCTGGGGCCAACGTCCTGACTTTC
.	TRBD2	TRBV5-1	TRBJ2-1	CASSRTSGSSSYNEQFF	TGCGCCAGCAGTCGGACTAGCGGGAGTTCCTCCTACAATGAGCAGTTCTTC
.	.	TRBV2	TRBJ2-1	CASNGGPAYPSYNEQFF	TGTGCCAGCAATGGCGGGCCAGCGTATCCCTCCTACAATGAGCAGTTCTTC
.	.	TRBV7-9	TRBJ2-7	CASSPAGTPSYEQYF	TGTGCCAGCAGCCCCGCCGGGACACCCTCCTACGAGCAGTACTTC
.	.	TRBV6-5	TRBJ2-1	CASSPSGWSEQFF	TGTGCCAGCAGTCCCTCGGGGTGGAGTGAGCAGTTCTTC
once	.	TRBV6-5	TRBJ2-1	CASRPTLDTHNEQFF	TGTGCCAGCAGACCTACACTCGACACACACAATGAGCAGTTCTTC
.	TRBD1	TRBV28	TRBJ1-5	CASSLIGTGGIRPGNQPQHF	TGTGCCAGCAGTTTGATAGGGACAGGGGGGATCCGACCCGGCAATCAGCCCCAGCATTTT
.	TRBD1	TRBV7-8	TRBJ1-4	CASSETGQTNEKLFF	TGTGCCAGCAGCGAGACGGGACAGACGAATGAAAAACTGTTTTTT
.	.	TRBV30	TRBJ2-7	CAWVPNIGGDEQYF	TGTGCCTGGGTCCCCAATATAGGGGGGGACGAGCAGTACTTC
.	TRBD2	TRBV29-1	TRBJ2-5	CSVGLAGGVGETQYF	TGCAGCGTGGGACTAGCGGGAGGAGTTGGGGAGACCCAGTACTTC
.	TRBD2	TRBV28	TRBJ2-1	CASSWELAGNNEQFF	TGTGCCAGCAGTTGGGAACTAGCGGGGAACAATGAGCAGTTCTTC
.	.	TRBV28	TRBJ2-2	CASGRGNTGELFF	TGTGCCAGCGGCAGGGGTAACACCGGGGAGCTGTTTTTT
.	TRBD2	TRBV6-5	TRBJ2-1	CASSYRDYNNEQFF	TGTGCCAGCAGTTACCGGGACTACAACAATGAGCAGTTCTTC
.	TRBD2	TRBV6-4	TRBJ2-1	CASSHSGTSNEQFF	TGTGCCAGCAGTCACTCCGGGACTAGCAATGAGCAGTTCTTC
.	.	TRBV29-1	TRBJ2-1	CSVERGEAYNEQFF	TGCAGCGTTGAACGCGGGGAAGCTTACAATGAGCAGTTCTTC
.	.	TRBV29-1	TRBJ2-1	CSVEGGDFQGSYNEQFF	TGCAGCGTTGAAGGGGGGGATTTTCAGGGATCCTACAATGAGCAGTTCTTC
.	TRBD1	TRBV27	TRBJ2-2	CATGGRNTGELFF	TGTGCCACAGGGGGCCGAAACACCGGGGAGCTGTTTTTT
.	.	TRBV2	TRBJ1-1	CASTLGFAGTEAFF	TGTGCCTCCACCCTGGGGTTCGCGGGCACTGAAGCTTTCTTT
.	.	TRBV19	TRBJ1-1	CASIVGGGIWGTEAFF	TGTGCCAGTATTGTAGGGGGAGGGATCTGGGGCACTGAAGCTTTCTTT
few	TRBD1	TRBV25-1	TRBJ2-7	CASTDGQGVGSYEQYF	TGTGCCAGCACCGACGGGCAGGGGGTAGGATCCTACGAGCAGTACTTC
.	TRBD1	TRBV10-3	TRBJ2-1	CAISEAGTGAYNEQFF	TGTGCCATCAGTGAGGCCGGGACAGGGGCCTACAATGAGCAGTTCTTC
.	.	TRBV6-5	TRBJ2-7	CASSNLATHEQYF	TGTGCCAGCAGTAACCTAGCGACCCACGAGCAGTACTTC
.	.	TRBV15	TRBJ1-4	CATQPLLTPNEKLFF	TGTGCCACCCAACCACTATTGACCCCAAATGAAAAACTGTTTTTT
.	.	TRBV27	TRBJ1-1	CASSLGSGATEAFF	TGTGCCAGCAGTTTAGGTTCAGGGGCCACTGAAGCTTTCTTT
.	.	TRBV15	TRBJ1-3	CATSRDLGGSSGNTIYF	TGTGCCACCAGCAGAGATCTCGGGGGAAGCTCTGGAAACACCATATATTTT
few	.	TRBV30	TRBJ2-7	CAWSEQSYEQYF	TGTGCCTGGAGTGAGCAAAGCTACGAGCAGTACTTC
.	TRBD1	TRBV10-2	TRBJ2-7	CASSESRTGLAYEQYF	TGCGCCAGCAGTGAGTCTAGGACAGGGCTGGCCTACGAGCAGTACTTC